The 16 T cell receptor beta chains below come from one sample, sequenced in a study of T cells in Graves' hyperthyroidism and ophthalmopathy. RNA transcripts yielded amplified TCR beta CDR3 regions. In the first-round RT-PCR of the TCR CDR3, the HTBI primer set was used. One entry per CDR3 protein, called by TCRdb with MiXCR from the multiplex PCR reads. In the table there are some 500,000 distinct CDR3 sequences, 15% to 20% of which are singletons. The material sequenced was blood. These receptors were taken from a woman aged 25 to 39 with Graves' ophthalmopathy.

The sample holds many counts of this clonotype. The chain's CDR3 is CASSQNPGHGYTF. In DNA, the CDR3 is TGTGCCAGCAGCCAAAACCCCGGGCATGGCTACACCTTC. The chain couples TRBV7-8 to TRBJ1-2; D ambiguous. In germline, CDR1 is SGHVS, CDR2 FQNEAQ. This CDR3 has 13 residues. The V and J ends lost 5 bases and 6 bases respectively, with 13 bases between them. Complete variable domain (other parts from reference TRBV7-8 and TRBJ1-2): GAGVSQSPRYKVAKRGQDVALRCDPISGHVSLFWYQQALGQGPEFLTYFQNEAQLDKSGLPSDRFFAERPEGSVSTLKIQRTQQEDSAVYLCASSQNPGHGYTFGSGTRLTVV.

This clonotype occurred many times. The chain employs TRBV2 and TRBJ2-7; tentatively, D is TRBD1 or TRBD2 (5 bases each). V was cut by 7 bases and J by 6 bases, with 10 bases left in between. CDR3 length equals 11 residues. The V gene's germline CDR1 is SNHLY and CDR2 FYNNEI. CDR3 region: CASKWGFEQYF. The DNA of the CDR3 is TGTGCCAGCAAGTGGGGGTTCGAGCAGTACTTC. Based on the CDR3 plus reference TRBV2 and TRBJ2-7, the full variable domain is EPEVTQTPSHQVTQMGQEVILRCVPISNHLYFYWYRQILGQKVEFLVSFYNNEISEKSEIFDDQFSVERPDGSNFTLKIRSTKLEDSAMYFCASKWGFEQYFGPGTRLTVT.

This clonotype was recorded at least ten times. The genes are TRBV2 and TRBJ2-1; a possible D gene is TRBD2 (6 bases). The CDR3 spans 16 residues. CDR1 is SNHLY and CDR2 is FYNNEI in the germline V gene. The germline V and J ends were trimmed by 10 bases and 10 bases, with 29 bases remaining between them. CDR3 sequence reads: CATILKGTPSKLEQFF. CDR3 in DNA: TGTGCCACTATTCTTAAAGGGACTCCTTCAAAGTTGGAGCAGTTCTTC.

This clonotype was seen many times. The CDR3 reads CSATHPVGDTQYF. Written as DNA, the CDR3 is TGCAGTGCCACTCACCCGGTCGGAGATACGCAGTATTTT. This chain uses TRBV20-1 with TRBJ2-3; unclear D gene. V was trimmed by 6 bases and J by 5 bases, leaving 15 bases between them. Germline CDR1 and CDR2: DFQATT and SNEGSKA (reference sequence). This CDR3 comprises 13 residues.

J is TRBJ1-5 and V is TRBV6-2 or TRBV6-3; tentative D call: TRBD1 (6 bases). The CDR3 totals 16 residues. Germline V gene lookup returns CDR1 MNHEY and CDR2 SVGEGT. The V end lost 0 bases, the J end lost 6 bases, and 15 bases lay between the germline ends. DNA for the CDR3: TGTGCCAGCAGTTACTCTCACCCGGGGGGCAGTCAGCCCCAGCATTTT. Translating gives CASSYSHPGGSQPQHF.

There are many counts of this clonotype. This chain links TRBV2 with TRBJ2-1, with 7 bases aligning to TRBD1. The J segment lost 2 bases and the V segment lost 11 bases, leaving 9 bases of the junction unmatched. Germline CDR1 is SNHLY and CDR2 is FYNNEI. The CDR3 is made up of 14 amino acids. The CDR3 DNA is TGTGCCGGCGCCGGGACAGAGCCCTACAATGAGCAGTTCTTC. Its protein product is CAGAGTEPYNEQFF.

This clonotype was found a few times. The chain recombines TRBV30 with TRBJ1-4; tentative D call: TRBD1 (6 bases). CDR1 is GTSNPN, CDR2 SVGIG, per germline (reference sequence). The CDR3 has 12 residues. Trimming stripped 5 bases from V and 3 bases from J, with 7 bases between. The CDR3 is CAWGQSNEKLFF. CDR3 sequence (DNA): TGTGCCTGGGGACAGTCTAATGAAAAACTGTTTTTT.

The V and J genes are TRBV27 and TRBJ2-3; TRBD1 might be the D (5 bases). Germline-derived CDR1 and CDR2 are MNHEY and SMNVEV (reference sequence). V was pared by 7 bases and J by 6 bases, with 17 bases between. The CDR3 contains 14 residues. As DNA, the CDR3 is TGTGCCAGCACTTCAGGGCAGTTCATGGATACGCAGTATTTT. As protein: CASTSGQFMDTQYF.

This clonotype was counted at least ten times. The rearrangement uses TRBV5-1 and TRBJ2-7; TRBD2 matches 10 bases. Losses at the gene ends were 0 bases for V and 5 bases for J; bases not matched to a gene: 2. The length of the CDR3 is 14 residues. Germline V CDR1 and CDR2: SGHRS, YFSETQ. The CDR3 protein is CASSLELAGNEQYF. DNA of the CDR3: TGCGCCAGCAGCTTGGAACTAGCGGGGAACGAGCAGTACTTC.

This clonotype was detected a few times. The chain uses TRBV25-1 and TRBJ2-6; D remains ambiguous. CDR3 length: 14 residues. V lost 5 bases and J lost 0, with 5 bases in between. The germline V gene encodes CDR1 MGHDK and CDR2 SYGVNS. The CDR3 sequence: CASSQNSGANVLTF. The CDR3 DNA follows: TGTGCCAGCAGTCAAAACTCTGGGGCCAACGTCCTGACTTTC.

Of note for this clonotype: Just one base apart from a much larger clone, this may be a read error. The gene calls are TRBV5-6 and TRBJ2-3, with D possibly being TRBD2 (6 bases). With 3 bases removed from V and 1 base from J, the gap between germline ends came to 15 bases. Germline CDR1 reads SGHDT; CDR2 reads YYEEEE. The CDR3 covers 16 residues. DNA for the CDR3: TGTGCCAGCAGCTCGGAGGGATGGGAGGGCACAGATACGCAGTATTTT. Protein: CASSSEGWEGTDTQYF.

The J gene is TRBJ2-1, the V gene TRBV19; 12 bases align to TRBD2. The CDR3 is 15 amino acids. The germline V gene has CDR1 LNHDA and CDR2 SQIVND (reference sequence). V lost 7 bases to trimming and J lost 4 bases; unmatched junction nucleotides: 5. This CDR3 reads CASIPTSGGYNEQFF. The CDR3 DNA is TGTGCCAGTATCCCGACTAGCGGGGGTTACAATGAGCAGTTCTTC.

Comments on this clonotype: This may arise from a read error, as a much more abundant clone is one base away. CDR3 region: CASSLSVAGGLWGEAGEQYF. DNA of the CDR3: TGTGCCAGCAGCTTATCGGTAGCGGGAGGACTCTGGGGGGAGGCTGGCGAGCAGTACTTC. The chain is built from TRBV13 and TRBJ2-7; TRBD2 matches at 10 bases. Germline V CDR1 and CDR2: PRHDT, FYEKMQ (reference sequence). This CDR3 is 20 amino acids long. Trimming removed 2 bases from V and 6 bases from J; junction bases left unmatched: 22.

This clonotype was recorded at least ten times. The chain has TRBV20-1 and TRBJ2-1, with a possible D match to TRBD2 (5 bases). The V gene lost 2 bases and the J gene lost 7 bases, with 24 bases spanning the gap. The CDR3 length is 17 residues. Per the germline V gene, CDR1 is DFQATT and CDR2 is SNEGSKA (reference sequence). This CDR3 reads CSARRSRATTRDNEQFF. CDR3 DNA: TGCAGTGCTAGACGTTCTCGCGCCACTACTAGAGATAATGAGCAGTTCTTC.

This clonotype was detected ten times or more. The rearrangement uses TRBV3-1 and TRBJ1-1; D is uncertain. CDR1 is LGHDT, CDR2 YNNKEL, per germline (reference sequence). With 5 bases removed from V and 0 bases from J, the gap between germline ends came to 13 bases. The CDR3 sequence is 15 residues long. Written as DNA, the CDR3 is TGTGCCAGCAGCTCGACCCCACCGTTGAACACTGAAGCTTTCTTT. Translated: CASSSTPPLNTEAFF. The full variable domain, in which reference TRBV3-1 and TRBJ1-1 provide the parts outside the CDR3, is DTAVSQTPKYLVTQMGNDKSIKCEQNLGHDTMYWYKQDSKKFLKIMFSYNNKELIINETVPNRFSPKSPDKAHLNLHINSLELGDSAVYFCASSSTPPLNTEAFFGQGTRLTVV.

A word on this clonotype: A much more abundant neighbour one base away suggests this may be a read error. The chain has TRBV10-1 and TRBJ2-7; 9 bases fit TRBD2. This CDR3 has 14 residues. The germline CDR1 and CDR2 sequences are WNHNN and SYGVQD (reference sequence). The CDR3 DNA reads TGCGCCAGCAGCTCGGGACTAGCTCCCCATGAGCAGCTCTTC. Its protein is CASSSGLAPHEQLF.